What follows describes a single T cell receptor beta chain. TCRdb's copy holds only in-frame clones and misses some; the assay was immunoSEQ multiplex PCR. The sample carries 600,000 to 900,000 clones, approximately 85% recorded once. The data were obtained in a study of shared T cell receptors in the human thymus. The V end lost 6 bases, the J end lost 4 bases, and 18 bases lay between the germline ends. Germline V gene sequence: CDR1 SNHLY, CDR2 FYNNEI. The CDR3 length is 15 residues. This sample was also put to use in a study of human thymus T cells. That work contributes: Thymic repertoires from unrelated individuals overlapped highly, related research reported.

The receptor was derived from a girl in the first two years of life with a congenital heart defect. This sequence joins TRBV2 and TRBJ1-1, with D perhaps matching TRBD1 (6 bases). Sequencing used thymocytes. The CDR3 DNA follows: TGTGCCAGCAGGGAAACACAGGGTGCTGGCACTGAAGCTTTCTTT. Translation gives CASRETQGAGTEAFF. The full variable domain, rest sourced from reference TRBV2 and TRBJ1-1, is EPEVTQTPSHQVTQMGQEVILRCVPISNHLYFYWYRQILGQKVEFLVSFYNNEISEKSEIFDDQFSVERPDGSNFTLKIRSTKLEDSAMYFCASRETQGAGTEAFFGQGTRLTVV.